Following are 6 T cell receptor beta chains from one sample sequenced in a study of blood T cell repertoires in COVID-19. The protocol was immunoSEQ multiplex PCR, while the TCRdb copy is restricted to in-frame clones and leaves out a portion. The sample carries some 280,000 clones, 70% to 90% recorded once. The specimen sequenced was peripheral blood. All receptors come from a woman aged 25-40 years with active or convalescent COVID-19.

The J gene is TRBJ2-1, the V gene TRBV2, with TRBD2 matching over 7 bases. The length of the CDR3 is 12 residues. The germline V gene encodes CDR1 SNHLY and CDR2 FYNNEI. The junction had 9 bases not matched to a gene; V was cut back by 7 bases and J by 12 bases. The CDR3 DNA reads TGTGCCAGCACTGCCGGGGGAGGGGCGCAGTTCTTC. Translation gives CASTAGGGAQFF.

V usage is TRBV5-1 and J usage is TRBJ2-5, with TRBD2 matching 9 bases. The V and J ends lost 2 bases and 5 bases, in that order; junction bases with no gene match: 10. The V gene's germline CDR1 is SGHRS and CDR2 YFSETQ. The CDR3 consists of 16 residues. The CDR3 DNA is TGCGCCAGCAGCTTATCGGGCTTAGCGGGGGTTGAGACCCAGTACTTC. This encodes CASSLSGLAGVETQYF.

This chain uses TRBV3-1 (or the pseudogene TRBV3-2) with TRBJ2-5; no clear D gene. In germline, CDR1 is LGHDT, CDR2 YNNKEL (reference sequence). The CDR3 has 14 amino acids. V was clipped by 1 base and J by 4 bases, with 10 bases between them. The CDR3 loop reads CASSQAVSLETQYF. The CDR3 DNA reads as TGTGCCAGCAGCCAAGCCGTTAGCTTAGAGACCCAGTACTTC.

The chain recombines TRBV18 with TRBJ1-1; 9 positions match TRBD1. Germline V gene sequence: CDR1 KGHSH, CDR2 LQKENI. CDR3 length: 14 residues. The V and J ends lost 10 bases and 0 bases, in that order; junction bases with no gene match: 6. DNA for the CDR3: TGTGCCACGGGGGGACAGGGAATGAACACTGAAGCTTTCTTT. As protein: CATGGQGMNTEAFF.

J is TRBJ2-7 and V is TRBV6-2 or TRBV6-3; tentative D call: TRBD2 (5 bases). This CDR3 comprises 14 residues. V was clipped by 0 bases and J by 7 bases, with 13 bases between them. The V gene's germline CDR1 is MNHEY and CDR2 SVGEGT. For the CDR3, the DNA is TGTGCCAGCAGTTACTCCGGCCGCGGGCGTGAGCAGTACTTC. Translated, it gives CASSYSGRGREQYF.

The chain joins TRBV3-1 (or the pseudogene TRBV3-2) to TRBJ2-2; perhaps TRBD2 as D (5 bases). Germline V gene lookup returns CDR1 LGHDT and CDR2 YNNKEL (reference sequence). V was trimmed by 0 bases and J by 5 bases, leaving 19 bases between them. This CDR3 has 18 residues. In DNA, the CDR3 is TGTGCCAGCAGCCAAGAACGTGGAGGCCTTAGAGGGACCGGGGAGCTGTTTTTT. As protein: CASSQERGGLRGTGELFF.